The 9 T cell receptor beta chains reported below all come from one sample, sequenced in a study of cytomegalovirus exposure and HLA in healthy donors. Amplification used 60 Vbeta primers and 13 Jbeta primers. Measured with immunoSEQ multiplex PCR; TCRdb has only the in-frame clones, and not every one. The data contain 75,000 to 95,000 clones, more than 55% of them singletons. Sequenced material: PBMCs. Every receptor here comes from a woman between 50 and 59 years old in good health and CMV-seropositive.

This sequence joins TRBV7-2 and TRBJ1-2; 11 bases fit TRBD1. This CDR3 is 15 amino acids long. V shed 5 bases, J shed 7 bases, and the junction held 9 bases outside the gene matches. CDR1 and CDR2 (germline): SGHTA, FQGNSA. This CDR3 reads CASSPYGQGASGYTF. The CDR3 DNA reads TGTGCCAGCAGCCCCTATGGACAGGGGGCATCTGGCTACACCTTC.

The gene calls are TRBV7-3 and TRBJ2-3; 13 bases align to TRBD2. The CDR3 totals 16 residues. Germline V gives CDR1 SGHTA, CDR2 FQGTGA. V lost 3 bases, J lost 2 bases, and 2 bases stayed unmatched. CDR3 residues: CASSFGTSGATDTQYF. CDR3 DNA sequence: TGTGCCAGCAGCTTCGGGACTAGCGGGGCCACAGATACGCAGTATTTT.

This clone turned up a few times. The J gene is TRBJ2-7, the V gene TRBV7-8; 9 bases line up with TRBD2. The length of the CDR3 is 16 residues. Trimming removed 5 bases from V and 1 base from J; junction bases left unmatched: 9. Looked up from germline, CDR1 is SGHVS and CDR2 is FQNEAQ. DNA for the CDR3: TGTGCCAGCAGCCCCACCGCTAGCGGGACGTCCTACGAGCAGTACTTC. Translation: CASSPTASGTSYEQYF.

This clone came up once. The J gene is TRBJ1-1, the V gene TRBV30; D is ambiguous. This CDR3 spans 14 amino acids. V lost 4 bases and J 2 bases, leaving 14 bases between the germline ends. Germline CDR1 GTSNPN, CDR2 SVGIG (reference sequence). DNA for the CDR3: TGTGCCTGGAATTCTGGGCAGGCCAACACTGAAGCTTTCTTT. It specifies CAWNSGQANTEAFF.

J is TRBJ2-1 and V is TRBV11-2, with D possibly being TRBD2 (5 bases). CDR1 and CDR2 from the germline V gene are SGHAT and FQNNGV. The CDR3 length is 11 residues. Deletions cut 5 bases from V and 8 bases from J, with 7 bases between. The CDR3 coding sequence is TGTGCCAGCAGCCATAGCGATGAGCAGTTCTTC. Translation: CASSHSDEQFF.

This clone was counted a few times. CDR3 loop: CASSLPDSFYGYTF. As DNA, the CDR3 is TGTGCCAGCAGTTTACCAGACAGCTTCTATGGCTACACCTTC. The gene calls are TRBV28 and TRBJ1-2, with D maybe TRBD1 (5 bases). Germline V gives CDR1 MDHEN, CDR2 SYDVKM. The length of the CDR3 is 14 residues. Trimming removed 2 bases at V and 4 bases at J, with 11 bases between.

The chain links TRBV7-9 to TRBJ1-3; TRBD1 matches at 8 bases. After removal of 2 bases from V and 0 bases from J, the junction contained 6 bases not matched to a gene. CDR3 size: 17 residues. Germline-derived CDR1 and CDR2 are SEHNR and FQNEAQ (reference sequence). The CDR3 DNA is TGTGCCAGCAGCTTATGGTCAGGGGGCCCCTCTGGAAACACCATATATTTT. This encodes CASSLWSGGPSGNTIYF.

Only one count was recorded for this clone. The rearrangement uses TRBV20-1 and TRBJ1-2; D is ambiguous. V lost 4 bases, J lost 3 bases, and 6 bases lay in between. The V gene's germline CDR1 is DFQATT and CDR2 SNEGSKA (reference sequence). The CDR3 has 11 residues. The CDR3 DNA reads as TGCAGTGCTAAGAGTGACTATGGCTACACCTTC. Protein sequence: CSAKSDYGYTF.

CDR3 residues: CASRSGQHTDTQYF. CDR3 sequence (DNA): TGTGCCAGCAGATCGGGACAGCACACAGATACGCAGTATTTT. V gene TRBV28 combines with J gene TRBJ2-3, with 7 nucleotides matching TRBD1. Trimming cost V 6 bases and J 2 bases; bases outside gene matches: 5. CDR3 length equals 14 residues. The germline gives CDR1 MDHEN, CDR2 SYDVKM.